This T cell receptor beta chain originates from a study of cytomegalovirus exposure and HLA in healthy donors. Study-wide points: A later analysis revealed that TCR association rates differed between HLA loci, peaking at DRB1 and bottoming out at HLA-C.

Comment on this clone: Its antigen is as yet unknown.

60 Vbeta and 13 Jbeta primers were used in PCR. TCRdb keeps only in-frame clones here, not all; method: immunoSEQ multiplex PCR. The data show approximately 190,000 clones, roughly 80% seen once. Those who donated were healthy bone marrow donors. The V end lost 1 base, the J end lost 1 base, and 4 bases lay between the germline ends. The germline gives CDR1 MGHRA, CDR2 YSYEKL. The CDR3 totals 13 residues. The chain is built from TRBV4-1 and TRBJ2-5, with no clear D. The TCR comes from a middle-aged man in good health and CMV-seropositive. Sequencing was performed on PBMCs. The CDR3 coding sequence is TGCGCCAGCAGCCAAGCCAGCCAAGAGACCCAGTACTTC. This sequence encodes CASSQASQETQYF.